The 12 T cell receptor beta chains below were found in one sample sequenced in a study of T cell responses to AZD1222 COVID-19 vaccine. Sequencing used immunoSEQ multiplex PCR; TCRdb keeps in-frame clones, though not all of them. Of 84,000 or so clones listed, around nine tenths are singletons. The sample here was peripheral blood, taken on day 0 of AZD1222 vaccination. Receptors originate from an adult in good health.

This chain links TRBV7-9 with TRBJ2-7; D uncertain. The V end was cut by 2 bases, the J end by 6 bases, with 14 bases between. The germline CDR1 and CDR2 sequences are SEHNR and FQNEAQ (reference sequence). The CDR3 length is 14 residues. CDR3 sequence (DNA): TGTGCCAGCAGCTTAACCGCCGGTTTGCTCGAGCAGTACTTC. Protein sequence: CASSLTAGLLEQYF.

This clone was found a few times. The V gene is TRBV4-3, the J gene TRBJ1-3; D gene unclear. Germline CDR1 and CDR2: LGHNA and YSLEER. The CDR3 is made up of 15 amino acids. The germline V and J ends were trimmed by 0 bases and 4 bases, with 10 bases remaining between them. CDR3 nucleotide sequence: TGCGCCAGCAGCCAAGATCGGTTTGAGGGAAACACCATATATTTT. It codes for CASSQDRFEGNTIYF.

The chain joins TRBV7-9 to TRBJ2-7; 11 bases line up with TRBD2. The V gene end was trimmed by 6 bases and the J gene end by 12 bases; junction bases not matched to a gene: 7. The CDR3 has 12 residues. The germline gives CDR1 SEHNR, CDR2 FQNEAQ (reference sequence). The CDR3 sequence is CASSLTSGSLYF. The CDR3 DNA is TGTGCCAGCAGTTTAACTAGCGGGAGTTTGTACTTC.

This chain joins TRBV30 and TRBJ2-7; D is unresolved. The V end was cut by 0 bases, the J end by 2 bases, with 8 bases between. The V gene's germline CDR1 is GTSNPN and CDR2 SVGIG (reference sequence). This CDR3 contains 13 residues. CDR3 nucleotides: TGTGCCTGGAGTGTAAACACCGCCTACGAGCAGTACTTC. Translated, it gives CAWSVNTAYEQYF.

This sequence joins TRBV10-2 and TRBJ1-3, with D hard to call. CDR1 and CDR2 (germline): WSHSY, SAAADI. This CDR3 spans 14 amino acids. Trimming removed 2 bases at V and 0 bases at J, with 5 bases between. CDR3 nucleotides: TGCGCCAGCAGTGAGGATTACTCTGGAAACACCATATATTTT. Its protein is CASSEDYSGNTIYF.

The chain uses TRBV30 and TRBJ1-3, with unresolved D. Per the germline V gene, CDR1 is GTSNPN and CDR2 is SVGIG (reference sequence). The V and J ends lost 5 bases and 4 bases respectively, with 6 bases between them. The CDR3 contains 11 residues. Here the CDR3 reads CAWAGGNTIYF. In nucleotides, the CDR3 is TGTGCCTGGGCCGGAGGAAACACCATATATTTT.

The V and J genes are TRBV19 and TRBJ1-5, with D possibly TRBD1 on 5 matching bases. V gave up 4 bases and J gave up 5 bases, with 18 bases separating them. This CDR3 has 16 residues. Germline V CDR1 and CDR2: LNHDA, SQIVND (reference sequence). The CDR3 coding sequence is TGTGCCAGTAGTACCACCGTTACGGTGGGGCATCAGCCCCAGCATTTT. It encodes CASSTTVTVGHQPQHF.

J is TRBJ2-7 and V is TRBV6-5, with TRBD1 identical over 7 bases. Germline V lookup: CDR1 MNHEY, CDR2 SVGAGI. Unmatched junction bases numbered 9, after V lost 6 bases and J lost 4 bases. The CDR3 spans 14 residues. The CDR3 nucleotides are TGTGCCAGCAGGAGGGGGCGGGTCGCGTACGAGCAGTACTTC. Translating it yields CASRRGRVAYEQYF.

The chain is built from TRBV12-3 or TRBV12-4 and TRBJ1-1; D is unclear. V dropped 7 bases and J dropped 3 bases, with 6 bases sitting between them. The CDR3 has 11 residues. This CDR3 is CASTKYTEAFF. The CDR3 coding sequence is TGTGCCAGCACCAAATACACTGAAGCTTTCTTT.

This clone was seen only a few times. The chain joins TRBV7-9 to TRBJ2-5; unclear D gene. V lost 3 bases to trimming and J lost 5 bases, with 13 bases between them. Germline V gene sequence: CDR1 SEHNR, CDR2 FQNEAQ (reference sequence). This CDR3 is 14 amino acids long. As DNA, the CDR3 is TGTGCCAGCAGCTTCTCAGTGGTATCCGAGACCCAGTACTTC. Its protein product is CASSFSVVSETQYF.

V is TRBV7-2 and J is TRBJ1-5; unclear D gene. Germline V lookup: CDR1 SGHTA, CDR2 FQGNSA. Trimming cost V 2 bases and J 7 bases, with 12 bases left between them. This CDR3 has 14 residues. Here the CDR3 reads CASSLSPLEQPQHF. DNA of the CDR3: TGTGCCAGCAGCTTAAGCCCCCTCGAACAGCCCCAGCATTTT. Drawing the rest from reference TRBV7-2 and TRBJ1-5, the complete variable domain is GAGVSQSPSNKVTEKGKDVELRCDPISGHTALYWYRQSLGQGLEFLIYFQGNSAPDKSGLPSDRFSAERTGGSVSTLTIQRTQQEDSAVYLCASSLSPLEQPQHFGDGTRLSIL.

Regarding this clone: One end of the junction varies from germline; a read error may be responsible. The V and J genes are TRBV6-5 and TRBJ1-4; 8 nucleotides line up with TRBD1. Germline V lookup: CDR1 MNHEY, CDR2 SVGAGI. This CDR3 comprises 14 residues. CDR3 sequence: CASLSTGAKEKLFF. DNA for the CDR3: TGTGCCAGCCTTTCGACAGGGGCTAAAGAAAAACTGTTTTTT.